The clone carrying this T cell receptor (beta chain) occurred many times. The antigen remains unidentified. Unique molecular identifiers featured in how the TCRbeta library was prepared. TCRdb processed the PCR reads anew with MiXCR; each CDR3 protein has one entry. The sample shows some 300,000 distinct CDR3 sequences, roughly 7.8% of them seen only once. Between the trimmed V and J ends, which lost 3 bases and 7 bases, there was a span of 16 bases. This CDR3 comprises 14 residues. Germline CDR1 reads SQVTM; CDR2 reads ANQGSEA. The data stem from a study of T-cell reconstitution after alpha-beta-depleted transplantation in children. Overall study findings and caveats: Newly produced T cells mostly provided counts and TCRbeta diversity after one year, as hyperexpanded clones declined. TCRbeta diversity was high at day 60 in some patients (a result of surviving recipient T cells and thymic progenitors). There were reportedly several hundred expanded graft clones from which alpha-beta T cells came about two months after transplant.

The genes are TRBV29-1 and TRBJ2-1; TRBD1 is a possible D gene (6 bases). The clonotype comes from a female patient aged 2 to 10 who had a stem cell transplant for Fanconi anemia, so the T cells may come from the graft donor. The source material was peripheral blood, sampled 360 days after TCRalphabeta/CD19-depleted stem cell transplant. CDR3 loop: CSVDVAGAGNEQFF. CDR3 coding DNA: TGCAGCGTTGACGTGGCAGGGGCAGGAAATGAGCAGTTCTTC.